This T cell receptor (beta chain) comes out of a study of blood T cells in healthy people across ages. Points on this clonotype: Compared with germline, one end of the junction differs, possibly owing to a read error.

The CDR3 length is 15 residues. The second PCR ran about 6 to 11 cycles with a sample-barcoded 5' primer and J-beta primers. TCRdb re-analysed the 5' RACE reads in MiXCR, keeping a single row per CDR3 protein. The repertoire holds 1.5 million to 2 million distinct CDR3 sequences, with about two fifths as singletons. The sample comprised blood. This TCR was sampled from a human donor in good health. J is TRBJ1-1 and V is TRBV12-3 or TRBV12-4; 8 bases line up with TRBD1. CDR3 DNA: TGTGCCGGCAGTCCCAACCAGGGGGCGCCCACTGAAGCTTTCTTT. It is translated as CAGSPNQGAPTEAFF.